Reported below is one TCR beta chain. Assay used: immunoSEQ multiplex PCR; TCRdb lists only in-frame clones, some missing. The sample consists of under 200,000 clones, more than 75% of them appearing once. The sample belongs to a study of blood T cell repertoires in COVID-19. Study information: Sites across the United States, Italy and Spain contributed samples from acute and convalescent COVID-19. Nucleic acid was either cDNA or gDNA, and it came from T cells, B-cell-depleted T cells, or PBMCs.

Germline V gene data show CDR1 as GTSNPN and CDR2 as SVGIG (reference sequence). V lost 3 bases, J lost 4 bases, and 8 bases stayed unmatched. The CDR3 has 14 residues. This sequence joins TRBV30 and TRBJ2-7; 8 bases agree with TRBD1. The specimen was peripheral blood. The source of this sequence is a man aged 35 to 55 with active or convalescent COVID-19. CDR3 region: CAWRRGQGAYEQYF. The CDR3 coding sequence is TGTGCCTGGAGGAGGGGGCAGGGGGCTTACGAGCAGTACTTC.